One sample yielded the 8 T cell receptor beta chains listed below, sequenced in a study of CD8 T cells in ankylosing spondylitis. TCRdb reprocessed the 5' RACE reads via MiXCR and lists one record per CDR3 protein. There are 250,000 or so distinct CDR3 sequences in the sample; under 20% occur only once, and under 40% lies in the top ten. The sample was blood, either unsorted or a sorted T cell fraction (not recorded which). The receptor source for this set is a male donor with ankylosing spondylitis or in good health (not recorded which).

There are many counts of this clonotype. The V call is TRBV27, the J call TRBJ2-2; 7 nucleotides agree with TRBD1. Trimming removed 5 bases from V and 7 bases from J; junction bases left unmatched: 7. Per germline, CDR1 MNHEY and CDR2 SMNVEV (reference sequence). The CDR3 covers 14 residues. The CDR3 region is CASSVTGVHGELFF. The DNA of the CDR3 is TGTGCCAGCAGTGTCACAGGGGTACACGGGGAGCTGTTTTTT.

This chain connects TRBV7-9 to TRBJ1-1; D may be TRBD1 (6 bases). The ends were cut back, 0 bases at V and 7 bases at J, with 6 bases in the middle. The CDR3 length is 12 residues. Germline CDR1 and CDR2: SEHNR and FQNEAQ (reference sequence). For the CDR3, the DNA is TGTGCCAGCAGCTTAGCGGACAGTGAAGCTTTCTTT. It yields the protein CASSLADSEAFF.

A word on this clonotype: At one end, the junction sequence differs from germline, possibly due to a read error. The V and J genes are TRBV15 and TRBJ1-5; a possible D gene is TRBD1 (6 bases). This CDR3 comprises 15 residues. Germline CDR1 is LNHNV and CDR2 is YYDKDF (reference sequence). Here the CDR3 reads CATSGDRNSNQPQHF. The DNA of the CDR3 is TGTGCCACCAGCGGAGACAGGAATAGCAATCAGCCCCAGCATTTT.

The rearrangement links TRBV29-1 to TRBJ2-7, with 11 bases that match TRBD1. With 3 bases clipped from V and 5 bases from J, the junction kept 6 bases outside the gene matches. Germline values: CDR1 SQVTM, CDR2 ANQGSEA. This CDR3 has 14 amino acids. In DNA, the CDR3 is TGCAGCGTTGACCCCGGACAGGGGGCACACGAGCAGTACTTC. It yields the protein CSVDPGQGAHEQYF.

This clonotype appeared a few times. CDR3 protein: CSVETGNTGELFF. The CDR3 DNA follows: TGCAGCGTTGAAACGGGGAACACCGGGGAGCTGTTTTTT. The chain carries TRBV29-1 and TRBJ2-2, with no clear D. Trimming left V 2 bases short and J 1 base short, with 5 bases between. The CDR3 runs 13 residues. Germline lookup yields CDR1 SQVTM and CDR2 ANQGSEA.

The chain uses TRBV15 and TRBJ2-1; 7 nucleotides align to TRBD2. The CDR3 is 16 residues long. Germline V gene sequence: CDR1 LNHNV, CDR2 YYDKDF (reference sequence). J lost 7 bases, V lost 5 bases, and 14 bases had no gene match. CDR3 sequence: CATSGDQWRELNEQFF. The CDR3 coding sequence is TGTGCCACCAGCGGGGACCAGTGGCGGGAGTTAAATGAGCAGTTCTTC.

The gene calls are TRBV2 and TRBJ2-5; TRBD1 or TRBD2 may be the D gene (5 bases each). CDR1 is SNHLY, CDR2 FYNNEI, per germline. This CDR3 has 15 amino acids. V was cut by 6 bases and J by 5 bases, with 19 bases left in between. CDR3 loop: CASRARMGVRETQYF. DNA of the CDR3: TGTGCCAGCAGGGCTAGGATGGGGGTCCGCGAGACCCAGTACTTC.

This clonotype was detected once. A read error is possible here, since a much larger clone lies one base away. The CDR3 ends on some other residue instead of the conserved phenylalanine or tryptophan, so this is likely a read error. V usage is TRBV20-1 and J usage is TRBJ2-7, with TRBD2 matching 7 bases. Germline values: CDR1 DFQATT, CDR2 SNEGSKA (reference sequence). The ends lost 0 bases at V and 3 bases at J; junction bases unmatched: 8. This CDR3 comprises 15 residues. CDR3 DNA sequence: TGCAGTGCTAGAGAAAAAACTAGCGCGATCTACGAGCAGTACTCC. Translating gives CSAREKTSAIYEQYS.